These T cell receptor beta chains were read from a single sample in a study of T cell repertoires in cytomegalovirus infection. In TCRdb, the reads were re-called with MiXCR into one record per CDR3 protein. Of 210,000 or so distinct CDR3 sequences listed, 6.5% are singletons. What was sequenced was PBMCs. Receptor source: a human donor in good health (CMV status not recorded). Some clones in this sample may be carry-over from other donors' samples. Each CDR3 is given with its conserved first and last residue. The D gene is left open where the match is weak. Clone size, where shown, is once, few, many, or a class for clones that have expanded.

clone_size	d_call	v_call	j_call	cdr3_aa	cdr3_nt
many	-	TRBV28	TRBJ1-1	CASSLPGPLGAFF	TGTGCCAGCAGTTTACCAGGGCCTTTGGGGGCTTTCTTT
many	-	TRBV7-2	TRBJ1-6	CASSLGAGMDSPLHF	TGTGCCAGCAGCTTAGGTGCAGGCATGGATTCACCCCTCCACTTT
many	TRBD1	TRBV30	TRBJ1-1	CAWSRGQGNTEAFF	TGTGCCTGGAGCCGAGGACAGGGGAACACTGAAGCTTTCTTT
many	-	TRBV7-9	TRBJ2-5	CASSSPGRIETQYF	TGTGCCAGCAGCTCACCGGGGCGGATCGAGACCCAGTACTTC
-	-	TRBV29-1	TRBJ1-1	CSVVESAGGSEAFF	TGCAGCGTTGTGGAATCTGCGGGGGGGTCTGAAGCTTTCTTT
many	TRBD1	TRBV4-3	TRBJ2-7	CASSQVRQGGPYEQYF	TGCGCCAGCAGCCAAGTTAGACAGGGGGGGCCCTACGAGCAGTACTTC
-	-	TRBV29-1	TRBJ1-1	CSVGLPGPEAFF	TGCAGCGTTGGTTTACCTGGGCCTGAAGCTTTCTTT
many	TRBD2	TRBV13	TRBJ2-1	CASSYRDYSYNEQFF	TGTGCCAGCAGCTACCGGGACTACTCCTACAATGAGCAGTTCTTC
many	-	TRBV3-1	TRBJ1-2	CASSRQPDNYGYTF	TGTGCCAGCAGCCGGCAACCGGACAACTATGGCTACACCTTC
many	-	TRBV9	TRBJ1-1	CASSAIQGRTEAFF	TGTGCCAGCAGCGCCATACAGGGAAGGACTGAAGCTTTCTTT
few	-	TRBV9	TRBJ2-3	CASSVDRPGGDTQYF	TGTGCCAGCAGCGTAGATAGGCCCGGGGGAGATACGCAGTATTTT
-	-	TRBV6-5	TRBJ1-3	CASSLKRTFSGNTIYF	TGTGCCAGCAGTCTCAAGAGGACCTTCTCTGGAAACACCATATATTTT
many	-	TRBV12-3/TRBV12-4	TRBJ1-2	CATSAGAIPYGYTF	TGTGCCACCTCGGCGGGGGCGATTCCCTATGGCTACACCTTC
-	TRBD2	TRBV20-1	TRBJ2-1	CSARRRGGTYNEQFF	TGCAGTGCTAGAAGGCGGGGGGGCACCTACAATGAGCAGTTCTTC
many	-	TRBV6-2/TRBV6-3	TRBJ1-2	CASSQSGSGYTF	TGTGCCAGCAGCCAGTCAGGGAGCGGCTACACCTTC
many	-	TRBV29-1	TRBJ1-1	CSVGQIEAFF	TGCAGCGTTGGTCAAATTGAAGCTTTCTTT
few	TRBD2	TRBV2	TRBJ2-3	CASSTSGGPETDTQYF	TGTGCCAGCAGTACTAGCGGGGGACCCGAGACAGATACGCAGTATTTT
-	-	TRBV29-1	TRBJ2-7	CSFSRGREQYF	TGCAGCTTTTCCAGGGGGAGGGAGCAGTACTTC